This T cell receptor beta chain was captured in a study of radiotherapy plus CTLA-4 blockade in lung cancer. Study conclusions and caveats: The authors reported that early blood T cell clone dynamics, with interferon-beta, best predicted response.

The CDR3 length is 11 residues. CDR1 and CDR2 (germline): MNHEY, SVGAGI. The V end was cut by 4 bases, the J end by 4 bases, with 4 bases between. This clone was counted between two and nine times. No antigen is known for it. The assay was immunoSEQ multiplex PCR, and TCRdb's table has in-frame clones only and misses some. The sample consists of tens of thousands of clones, approximately 80% of them appearing once. The chain couples TRBV6-5 to TRBJ1-2, with no clear D. This sequence was found in a human donor with non-small cell lung cancer who had stable disease on radiotherapy plus ipilimumab. The sample consisted of peripheral blood, taken from a patient treated with radiotherapy plus ipilimumab. The CDR3 spells CASSSSYGYTF. CDR3 in DNA: TGTGCCAGCAGTTCCAGCTATGGCTACACCTTC.